This TCR beta chain is from a study of blood T cell repertoires in COVID-19. Turning to the study itself: COVID-19 samples collected from the United States, Italy and Spain covered acute and convalescent phases. The analysed material was cDNA or gDNA that came from T cells, B-cell-depleted T cells, or PBMCs.

The CDR3 has 17 amino acids. Germline V CDR1 and CDR2: MNHNS, SASEGT. With 2 bases clipped from V and 0 bases from J, the junction kept 7 bases outside the gene matches. Source study methods: Reference gene primer amplification in the assay estimated nucleated cell counts. Profiling relied on immunoSEQ multiplex PCR, and the TCRdb table lists in-frame clones only, not all of them. The V and J calls and clone size are taken from that table; D and trimming were inferred from the DNA. The profile shows about 190,000 clones, 70% to 80% of them singletons. The TCR originated in a man between 45 and 60 years old who had recovered from COVID-19. Material for sequencing was peripheral blood. The rearrangement joins TRBV6-1 to TRBJ2-1, with 7 bases aligning to TRBD2. The CDR3 protein is CASSESWRGSSYNEQFF. The CDR3, as DNA: TGTGCCAGCAGTGAATCATGGCGGGGGAGCTCCTACAATGAGCAGTTCTTC.